These 4 T cell receptor beta chains were all obtained from the same sample, sequenced in a study of cytomegalovirus exposure and HLA in healthy donors. In the PCR, 60 Vbeta and 13 Jbeta primers were used. Repertoires were generated with immunoSEQ multiplex PCR, while TCRdb's copy carries only in-frame clones and drops some. The sample shows 100,000 or so clones, around four fifths of them seen only once. Sequenced input: PBMCs. Receptor source: a woman between 35 and 50 years old in good health and CMV-seropositive.

This chain links TRBV5-5 with TRBJ2-1, with a weak D call TRBD1 (5 bases). The V and J ends lost 2 bases and 8 bases respectively, with 11 bases between them. The CDR3 is 13 amino acids. Germline lookup yields CDR1 SGHKS and CDR2 YYEKEE (reference sequence). CDR3 DNA sequence: TGTGCCAGCAGCTTCAAAGAAGGGGATGAGCAGTTCTTC. Translated: CASSFKEGDEQFF.

V and J are TRBV9 and TRBJ2-2, with D possibly matching TRBD1 (5 bases). Trimming took 4 bases from V and 7 from J, leaving 14 bases between them. This CDR3 region has 14 residues. CDR1 is SGDLS and CDR2 is YYNGEE in the germline V gene. The CDR3 here is CASSSLGEYGELFF. The CDR3 coding sequence is TGTGCCAGCAGCTCCCTAGGGGAATACGGGGAGCTGTTTTTT.

Here the CDR3 reads CASSADISSYNEQFF. The CDR3 DNA reads TGTGCCAGCAGTGCGGACATTAGCTCCTACAATGAGCAGTTCTTC. The chain has TRBV2 and TRBJ2-1; TRBD1 is a possible D gene (5 bases). V lost 4 bases to trimming and J lost 0 bases, with 10 bases between them. The V gene's germline CDR1 is SNHLY and CDR2 FYNNEI. The CDR3 is 15 amino acids.

This sequence joins TRBV27 and TRBJ2-1; D might be TRBD1 (6 bases). CDR1 and CDR2 (germline): MNHEY, SMNVEV (reference sequence). V was trimmed by 6 bases and J by 3 bases, leaving 15 bases between them. The CDR3 consists of 15 residues. The CDR3 nucleotides are TGTGCCAGCAGCTGGGTAGACAGGATCTACAATGAGCAGTTCTTC. Translation: CASSWVDRIYNEQFF.